These 13 T cell receptor beta chains originate from one sample sequenced in a study of T cell clones after liver transplantation. Produced via immunoSEQ multiplex PCR; TCRdb's table is partial and in-frame only. Of 75,000 to 95,000 clones in the sample, 80% to 90% were seen once. The source material was CD4+ T cells from blood, sampled around 48 months after liver transplant. The receptors stem from a human patient who received a liver transplant. Some T cells may possibly be graft donor cells.

This clone was detected a few times. This chain links TRBV28 with TRBJ2-6; D possibly corresponds to TRBD2 (6 bases). The CDR3 is 19 amino acids. Trimming took off 4 bases at V and 0 bases at J, with 19 bases between the two ends. Germline loops: CDR1 MDHEN, CDR2 SYDVKM. The CDR3 DNA is TGTGCCAGCAGTTCCCCCGGAGGGGACGCAGTCTCTGGGGCCAACGTCCTGACTTTC. It encodes CASSSPGGDAVSGANVLTF.

V and J are TRBV6-5 and TRBJ1-2; weak D call: TRBD1 (5 bases). CDR3 length: 15 amino acids. Trimming took off 6 bases at V and 2 bases at J, with 16 bases between the two ends. Germline values: CDR1 MNHEY, CDR2 SVGAGI. The CDR3 region is CASSTDSLRNYGYTF. CDR3 nucleotides: TGTGCCAGCAGCACCGACAGCCTAAGGAACTATGGCTACACCTTC.

This chain connects TRBV5-1 to TRBJ2-7; no clear D gene. Trimming removed 0 bases from V and 2 bases from J, with 9 bases in between. Germline assignment: CDR1 SGHRS and CDR2 YFSETQ. The length of the CDR3 is 14 residues. Here the CDR3 DNA reads TGCGCCAGCAGCTTGGCCACGGCAGCCTACGAGCAGTACTTC. Amino acid sequence: CASSLATAAYEQYF.

The chain employs TRBV5-5 and TRBJ1-5, with 9 positions matching TRBD1. J lost 7 bases, V lost 0 bases, and 8 bases had no gene match. Germline values: CDR1 SGHKS, CDR2 YYEKEE (reference sequence). The CDR3 covers 16 residues. The CDR3 DNA reads TGTGCCAGCAGCTTGGCCGCGGACAGGGGTTTGCAGCCCCAGCATTTT. It yields the protein CASSLAADRGLQPQHF.

J is TRBJ1-1 and V is TRBV7-9; a weak D match, TRBD1 (5 bases). CDR1 is SEHNR, CDR2 FQNEAQ, per germline (reference sequence). Trimming pared 7 bases from V and 4 bases from J, leaving 16 bases between. The CDR3 contains 14 residues. The CDR3 protein is CASILGTGSTEAFF. The CDR3 DNA reads TGTGCCAGCATCCTAGGTACAGGAAGCACTGAAGCTTTCTTT. The full variable domain, with the rest looked up from reference TRBV7-9 and TRBJ1-1, is DTGVSQNPRHKITKRGQNVTFRCDPISEHNRLYWYRQTLGQGPEFLTYFQNEAQLEKSRLLSDRFSAERPKGSFSTLEIQRTEQGDSAMYLCASILGTGSTEAFFGQGTRLTVV.

This chain joins TRBV29-1 and TRBJ2-7; TRBD2 matches at 7 bases. V shed 4 bases and J 3 bases; nucleotides not matched to a gene: 6. The CDR3 spans 13 residues. Germline lookup yields CDR1 SQVTM and CDR2 ANQGSEA. CDR3 sequence (DNA): TGCAGCGTTGCAATCGGGGGGATCTACGAGCAGTACTTC. It codes for CSVAIGGIYEQYF.

The V call is TRBV7-6, the J call TRBJ2-2; D tentatively fits TRBD1 or TRBD2 (5 bases each). There are 16 residues in the CDR3. Germline CDR1 reads SGHVS; CDR2 reads FNYEAQ. V was trimmed by 5 bases and J by 6 bases, leaving 19 bases between them. For the CDR3, the DNA is TGTGCCAGCAGCACAGCCCCCAGGGAACTAGCCGGGGAGCTGTTTTTT. Encoded protein: CASSTAPRELAGELFF.

DNA for the CDR3: TGTGCCAGCATCCCAGGGTTTAGCACAGATACGCAGTATTTT. Protein product: CASIPGFSTDTQYF. The chain recombines TRBV6-1 with TRBJ2-3, with D possibly matching TRBD1 (5 bases). V was clipped by 7 bases and J by 0 bases, with 11 bases between them. CDR3 length: 14 residues. CDR1 and CDR2 from the germline V gene are MNHNS and SASEGT.

The rearrangement joins TRBV7-9 to TRBJ1-2, with TRBD1 matching over 7 bases. Unmatched junction bases numbered 7, after V lost 6 bases and J lost 6 bases. Germline CDR1 is SEHNR and CDR2 is FQNEAQ (reference sequence). CDR3 size: 13 residues. The CDR3 sequence: CASRTGTANGYTF. The CDR3, as DNA: TGTGCCAGCAGAACCGGGACAGCCAATGGCTACACCTTC.

The chain recombines TRBV7-9 with TRBJ1-5, with a weak D call TRBD1 (5 bases). The CDR3 sequence is 12 residues long. The V end lost 1 base, the J end lost 13 bases, and 11 bases lay between the germline ends. Germline CDR1 reads SEHNR; CDR2 reads FQNEAQ (reference sequence). CDR3 protein: CASSLGRQRQHF. Written as DNA, the CDR3 is TGTGCCAGCAGCTTAGGAAGACAGAGGCAGCATTTT.

This chain uses TRBV12-5 with TRBJ2-5; TRBD2 is a possible D gene (6 bases). Trimming shortened V by 6 bases and J by 4 bases, and 18 bases separated the two germline ends. This CDR3 region has 15 residues. Germline CDR1 and CDR2: LGHNT and FRNRAP. CDR3 sequence (DNA): TGTGCTAGTGGCCCCCCGGCGGGGTTCGGAGAGACCCAGTACTTC. The encoded protein is CASGPPAGFGETQYF.

The chain employs TRBV5-4 and TRBJ1-5, with TRBD1 matching 9 bases. This CDR3 contains 14 residues. CDR1 and CDR2 (germline): SGHNT, YYREEE (reference sequence). J gave up 4 bases and V 4 bases, and 3 bases lay outside the gene matches. In nucleotides, the CDR3 is TGTGCCAGCAGCAGTGACAGGGGGAATCAGCCCCAGCATTTT. It is translated as CASSSDRGNQPQHF.

The chain joins TRBV7-3 to TRBJ2-2; D gene uncertain. Germline values: CDR1 SGHTA, CDR2 FQGTGA. Trimming took off 5 bases at V and 1 base at J, with 14 bases between the two ends. This CDR3 has 16 amino acids. This CDR3 reads CASSPNSPVNTGELFF. The CDR3 DNA follows: TGTGCCAGCAGCCCTAATAGTCCAGTGAACACCGGGGAGCTGTTTTTT.